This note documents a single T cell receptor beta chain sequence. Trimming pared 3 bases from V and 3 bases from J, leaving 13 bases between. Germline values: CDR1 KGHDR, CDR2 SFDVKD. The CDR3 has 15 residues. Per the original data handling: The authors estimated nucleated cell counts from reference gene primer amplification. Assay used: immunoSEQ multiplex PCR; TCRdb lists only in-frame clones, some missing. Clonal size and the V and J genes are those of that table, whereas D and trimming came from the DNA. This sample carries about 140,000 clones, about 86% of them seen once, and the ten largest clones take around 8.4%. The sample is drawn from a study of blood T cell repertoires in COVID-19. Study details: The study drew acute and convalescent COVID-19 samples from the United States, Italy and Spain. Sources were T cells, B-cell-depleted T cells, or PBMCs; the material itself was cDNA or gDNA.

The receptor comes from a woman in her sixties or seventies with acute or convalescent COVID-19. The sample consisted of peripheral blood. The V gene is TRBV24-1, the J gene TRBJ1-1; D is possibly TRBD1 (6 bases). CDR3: CATSDPGGPDTEAFF. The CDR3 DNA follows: TGTGCCACCAGTGATCCCGGGGGGCCCGACACTGAAGCTTTCTTT.